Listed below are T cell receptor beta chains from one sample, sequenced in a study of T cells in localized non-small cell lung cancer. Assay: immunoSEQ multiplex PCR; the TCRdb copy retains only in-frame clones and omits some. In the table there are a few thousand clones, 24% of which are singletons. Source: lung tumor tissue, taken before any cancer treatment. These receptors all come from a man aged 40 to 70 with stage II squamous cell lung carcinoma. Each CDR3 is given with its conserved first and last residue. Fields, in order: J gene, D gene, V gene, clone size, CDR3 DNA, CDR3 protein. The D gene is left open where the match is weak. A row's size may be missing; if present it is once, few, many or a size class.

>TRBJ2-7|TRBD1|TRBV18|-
TGTGCCAGCTCACCGGACAGGGTCGGCGAGCAGTACTTC
CASSPDRVGEQYF
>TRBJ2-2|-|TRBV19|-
TGTGCCAGTAAGGTGGGGATGAGCACCGGGGAGCTGTTTTTT
CASKVGMSTGELFF
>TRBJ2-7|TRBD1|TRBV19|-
TGTGCCAGTAGTGTTTGGACAGGGTCGCGGTCCTTCGAGCAGTACTTC
CASSVWTGSRSFEQYF
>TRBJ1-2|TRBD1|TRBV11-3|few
TGTGCCAGCAGCAGGGACAGGGGTAACTATGGCTACACCTTC
CASSRDRGNYGYTF
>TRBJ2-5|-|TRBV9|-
TGTGCCAGCAGCTTATGGCGGCAAGAGACCCAGTACTTC
CASSLWRQETQYF
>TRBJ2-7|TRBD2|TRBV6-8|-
TGTGCCACCCGCCGCGGGGGAGCCGCCTACGAGCAGTACTTC
CATRRGGAAYEQYF
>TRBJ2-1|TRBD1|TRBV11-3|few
TGTGCCAGCAGCCCGGCCCGGGACAGCTACAATGAGCAGTTCTTC
CASSPARDSYNEQFF
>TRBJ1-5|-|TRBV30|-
TGTGCCTGGAGTGTAAGTACCTTCAATCAGCCCCAGCATTTT
CAWSVSTFNQPQHF
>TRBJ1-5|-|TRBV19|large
TGTGCCAGTAGTTTACAGGGCTATAGCAATCAGCCCCAGCATTTT
CASSLQGYSNQPQHF
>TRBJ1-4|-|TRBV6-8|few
TGTGCCAGCAGTCTACGGGGTCTAGCGGGGAGGAATGAAAAACTGTTTTTT
CASSLRGLAGRNEKLFF
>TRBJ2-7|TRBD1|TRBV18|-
TGTGCCAGCTCCCCAGGTCGGACAGGCACTTCCTACGAGCAGTACTTC
CASSPGRTGTSYEQYF
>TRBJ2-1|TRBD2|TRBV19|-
TGTGCCAGTAGTATGGGACTAGCGTTTGAGCAGTTCTTC
CASSMGLAFEQFF
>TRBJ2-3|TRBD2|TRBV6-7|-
TGTGCCACGCGAACTATCACCAGCGGGGTGGGGCCAGATACGCAGTATTTT
CATRTITSGVGPDTQYF
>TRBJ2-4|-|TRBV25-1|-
TGTGCCAGCAGCGATTCAGGGGCAGCCAAAAACATTCAGTACTTC
CASSDSGAAKNIQYF
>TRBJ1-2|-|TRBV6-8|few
TGTGCCAGCAGTTACTCCGCTAGAGGGGGGGCTGGCTACACCTTC
CASSYSARGGAGYTF
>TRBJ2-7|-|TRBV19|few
TGTGCCAGTAGTACTTCCGGGACTCACTACGAGCAGTACTTC
CASSTSGTHYEQYF
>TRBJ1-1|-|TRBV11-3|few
TGTGCCAGCAGCTTAGGTGGGGGAGGGATAACTGAAGCTTTCTTT
CASSLGGGGITEAFF
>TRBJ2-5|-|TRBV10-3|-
TGTGCCATCAGTGAGTCCTTCAAACACGGTGGAGAGACCCAGTACTTC
CAISESFKHGGETQYF
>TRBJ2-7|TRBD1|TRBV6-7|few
TGTGCCAGCAGTTACTCGAAGGTAGTGGACAGGGAACCCTACGAGCAGTACTTC
CASSYSKVVDREPYEQYF
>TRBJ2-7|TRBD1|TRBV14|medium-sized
TGTGCCAGCAGCCCAGGGGGCTACGAGCAGTACTTC
CASSPGGYEQYF
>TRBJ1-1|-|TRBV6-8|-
TGTGCCAGCAGTTACGTGGTGCGGTCCGAAGCTTTCTTT
CASSYVVRSEAFF